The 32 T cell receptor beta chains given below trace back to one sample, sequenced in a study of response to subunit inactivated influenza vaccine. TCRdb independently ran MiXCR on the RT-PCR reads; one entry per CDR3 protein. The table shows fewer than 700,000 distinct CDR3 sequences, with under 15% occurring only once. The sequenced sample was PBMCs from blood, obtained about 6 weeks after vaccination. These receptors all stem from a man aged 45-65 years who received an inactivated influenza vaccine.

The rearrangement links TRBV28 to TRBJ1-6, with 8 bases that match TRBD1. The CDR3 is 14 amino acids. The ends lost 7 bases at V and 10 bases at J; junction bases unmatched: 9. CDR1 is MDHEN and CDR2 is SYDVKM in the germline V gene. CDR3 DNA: TGTGCCAGCACTAAACAGGGGGGGGGCTCACCCCTCCACTTT. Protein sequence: CASTKQGGGSPLHF.

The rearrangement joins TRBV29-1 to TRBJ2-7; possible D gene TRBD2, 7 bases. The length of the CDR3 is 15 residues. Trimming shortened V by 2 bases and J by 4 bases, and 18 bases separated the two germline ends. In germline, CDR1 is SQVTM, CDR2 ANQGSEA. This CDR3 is CSVEISGGRGYEQYF. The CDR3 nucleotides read TGCAGCGTTGAAATATCCGGGGGGCGTGGGTACGAGCAGTACTTC.

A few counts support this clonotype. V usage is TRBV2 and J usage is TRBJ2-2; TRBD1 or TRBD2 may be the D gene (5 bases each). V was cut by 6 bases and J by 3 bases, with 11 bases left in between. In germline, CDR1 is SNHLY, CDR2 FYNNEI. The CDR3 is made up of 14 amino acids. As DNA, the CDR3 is TGTGCCAGCAGCCCGGGGCCTTACACCGGGGAGCTGTTTTTT. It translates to CASSPGPYTGELFF.

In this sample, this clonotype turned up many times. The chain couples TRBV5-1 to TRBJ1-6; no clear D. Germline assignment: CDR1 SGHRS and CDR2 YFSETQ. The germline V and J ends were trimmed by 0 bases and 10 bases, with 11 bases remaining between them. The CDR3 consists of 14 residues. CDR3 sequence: CASSLDGAGSPLHF. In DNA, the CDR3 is TGCGCCAGCAGCTTGGACGGTGCCGGGTCACCCCTCCACTTT.

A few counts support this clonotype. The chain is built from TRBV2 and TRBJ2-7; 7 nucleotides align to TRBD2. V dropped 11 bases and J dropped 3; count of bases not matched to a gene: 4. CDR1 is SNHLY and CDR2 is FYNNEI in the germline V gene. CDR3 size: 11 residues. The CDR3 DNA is TGTGCCGGATCGGGAGGCTACGAGCAGTACTTC. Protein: CAGSGGYEQYF.

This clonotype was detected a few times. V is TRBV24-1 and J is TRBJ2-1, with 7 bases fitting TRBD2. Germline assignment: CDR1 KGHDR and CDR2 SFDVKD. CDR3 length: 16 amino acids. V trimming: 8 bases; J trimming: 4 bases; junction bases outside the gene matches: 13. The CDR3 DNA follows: TGTGCCACCACCACTGATAGAGACGGGGGGTACAATGAGCAGTTCTTC. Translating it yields CATTTDRDGGYNEQFF.

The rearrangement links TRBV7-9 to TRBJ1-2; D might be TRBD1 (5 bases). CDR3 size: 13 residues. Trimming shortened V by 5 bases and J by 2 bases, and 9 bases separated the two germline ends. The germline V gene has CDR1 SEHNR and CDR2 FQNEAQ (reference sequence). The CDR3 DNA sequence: TGTGCCAGCAGCCCCCGACAGAACTATGGCTACACCTTC. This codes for CASSPRQNYGYTF.

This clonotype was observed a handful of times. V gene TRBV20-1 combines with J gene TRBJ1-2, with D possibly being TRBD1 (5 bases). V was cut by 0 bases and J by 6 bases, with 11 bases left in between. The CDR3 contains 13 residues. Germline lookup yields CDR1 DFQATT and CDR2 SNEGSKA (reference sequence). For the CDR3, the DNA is TGCAGTGCTAGAGATGAGGGGAGCCATGGCTACACCTTC. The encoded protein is CSARDEGSHGYTF.

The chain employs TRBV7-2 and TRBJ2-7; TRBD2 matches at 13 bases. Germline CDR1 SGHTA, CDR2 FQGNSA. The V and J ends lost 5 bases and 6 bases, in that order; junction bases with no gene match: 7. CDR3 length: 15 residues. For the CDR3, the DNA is TGTGCCAGCAGCCTAGGACTAGCGGGAGCCAGCGAGCAGTACTTC. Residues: CASSLGLAGASEQYF.

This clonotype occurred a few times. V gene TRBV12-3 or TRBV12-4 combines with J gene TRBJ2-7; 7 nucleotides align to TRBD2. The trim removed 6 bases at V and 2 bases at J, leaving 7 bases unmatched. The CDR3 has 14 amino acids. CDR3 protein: CASRKGLKPYEQYF. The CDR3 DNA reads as TGTGCCAGCAGAAAGGGACTAAAACCCTACGAGCAGTACTTC.

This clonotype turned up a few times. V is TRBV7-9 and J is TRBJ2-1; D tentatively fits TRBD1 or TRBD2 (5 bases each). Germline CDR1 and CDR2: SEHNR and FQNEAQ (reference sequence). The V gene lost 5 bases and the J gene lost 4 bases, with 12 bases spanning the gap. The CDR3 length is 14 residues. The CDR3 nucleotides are TGTGCCAGCAGCCGAAGGGACGGATACAATGAGCAGTTCTTC. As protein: CASSRRDGYNEQFF.

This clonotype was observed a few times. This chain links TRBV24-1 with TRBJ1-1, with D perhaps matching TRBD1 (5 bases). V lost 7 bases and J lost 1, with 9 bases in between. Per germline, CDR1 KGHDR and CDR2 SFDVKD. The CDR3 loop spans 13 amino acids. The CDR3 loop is CATSQTGNTEAFF. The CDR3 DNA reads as TGTGCCACCAGCCAAACAGGGAACACTGAAGCTTTCTTT.

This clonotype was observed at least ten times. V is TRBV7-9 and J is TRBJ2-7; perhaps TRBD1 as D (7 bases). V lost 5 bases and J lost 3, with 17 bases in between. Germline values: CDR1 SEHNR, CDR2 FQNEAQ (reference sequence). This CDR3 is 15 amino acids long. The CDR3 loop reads CASSPLDRDFYEQYF. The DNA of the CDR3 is TGTGCCAGCAGCCCCTTAGACAGGGACTTCTACGAGCAGTACTTC.

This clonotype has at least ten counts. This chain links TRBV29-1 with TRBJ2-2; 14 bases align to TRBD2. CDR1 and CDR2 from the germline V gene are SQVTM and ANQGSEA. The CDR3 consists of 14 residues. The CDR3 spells CSAGLAGGTGELFF. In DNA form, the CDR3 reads TGCAGTGCCGGACTAGCGGGAGGCACCGGGGAGCTGTTTTTT.

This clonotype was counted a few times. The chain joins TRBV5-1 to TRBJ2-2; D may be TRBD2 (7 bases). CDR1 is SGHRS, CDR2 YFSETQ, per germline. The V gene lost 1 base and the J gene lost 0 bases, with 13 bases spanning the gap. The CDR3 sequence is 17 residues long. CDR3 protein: CASSLSGGASNTGELFF. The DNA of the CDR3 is TGCGCCAGCAGCTTGTCGGGGGGCGCCTCGAACACCGGGGAGCTGTTTTTT.

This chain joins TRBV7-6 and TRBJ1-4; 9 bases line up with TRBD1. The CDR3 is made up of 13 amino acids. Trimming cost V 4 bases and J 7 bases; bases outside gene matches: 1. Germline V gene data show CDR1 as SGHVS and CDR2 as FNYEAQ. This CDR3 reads CASSSTGGEKLFF. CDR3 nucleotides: TGTGCCAGCAGCTCGACAGGGGGTGAAAAACTGTTTTTT. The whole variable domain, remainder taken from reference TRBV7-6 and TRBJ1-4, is GAGVSQSPRYKVTKRGQDVALRCDPISGHVSLYWYRQALGQGPEFLTYFNYEAQQDKSGLPNDRFSAERPEGSISTLTIQRTEQRDSAMYRCASSSTGGEKLFFGSGTQLSVL.

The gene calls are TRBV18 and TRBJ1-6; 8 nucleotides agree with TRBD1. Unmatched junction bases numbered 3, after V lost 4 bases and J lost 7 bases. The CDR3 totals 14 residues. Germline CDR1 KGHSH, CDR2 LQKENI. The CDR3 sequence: CASSRTGRNSPLHF. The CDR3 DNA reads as TGTGCCAGCTCACGGACAGGGAGGAATTCACCCCTCCACTTT.

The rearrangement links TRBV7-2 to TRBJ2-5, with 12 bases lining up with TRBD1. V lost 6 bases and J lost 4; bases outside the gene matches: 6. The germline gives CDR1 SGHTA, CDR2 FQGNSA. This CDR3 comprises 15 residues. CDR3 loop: CASSQGTGGIETQYF. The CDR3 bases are TGTGCCAGCAGTCAGGGGACAGGGGGCATAGAGACCCAGTACTTC.

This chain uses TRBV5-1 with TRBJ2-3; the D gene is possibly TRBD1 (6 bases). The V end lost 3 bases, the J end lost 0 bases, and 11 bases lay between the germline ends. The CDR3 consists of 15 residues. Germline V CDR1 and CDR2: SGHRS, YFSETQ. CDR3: CASSSRGWSTDTQYF. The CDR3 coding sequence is TGCGCCAGCAGCTCCAGGGGTTGGAGCACAGATACGCAGTATTTT.

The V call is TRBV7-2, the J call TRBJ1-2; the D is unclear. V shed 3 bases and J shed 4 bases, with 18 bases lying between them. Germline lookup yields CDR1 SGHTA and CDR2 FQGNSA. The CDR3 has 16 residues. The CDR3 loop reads CASSFRTPASGYGYTF. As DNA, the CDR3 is TGTGCCAGCAGCTTTCGGACCCCTGCCAGTGGCTATGGCTACACCTTC.

CDR3 DNA: TGTGCCAGCAGTCCGCCCAGAAGCTCCCCTCGTGGCTACACCTTC. Protein product: CASSPPRSSPRGYTF. V is TRBV12-3 or TRBV12-4 and J is TRBJ1-2; D unresolved. Trimming removed 5 bases from V and 7 bases from J, with 20 bases in between. The CDR3 runs to 15 residues.

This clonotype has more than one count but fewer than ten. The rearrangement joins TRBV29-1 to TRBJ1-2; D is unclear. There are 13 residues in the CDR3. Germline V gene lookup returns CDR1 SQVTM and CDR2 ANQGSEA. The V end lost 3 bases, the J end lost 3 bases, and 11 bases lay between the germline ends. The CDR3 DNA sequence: TGCAGCGTTGAGGTGGAGAGCTACTATGGCTACACCTTC. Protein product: CSVEVESYYGYTF.

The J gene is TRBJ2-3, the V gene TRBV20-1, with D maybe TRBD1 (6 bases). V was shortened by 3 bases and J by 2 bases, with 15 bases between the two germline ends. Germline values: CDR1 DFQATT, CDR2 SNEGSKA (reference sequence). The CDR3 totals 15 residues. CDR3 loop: CSARVGTFATDTQYF. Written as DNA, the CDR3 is TGCAGTGCTAGGGTTGGGACATTTGCCACAGATACGCAGTATTTT.

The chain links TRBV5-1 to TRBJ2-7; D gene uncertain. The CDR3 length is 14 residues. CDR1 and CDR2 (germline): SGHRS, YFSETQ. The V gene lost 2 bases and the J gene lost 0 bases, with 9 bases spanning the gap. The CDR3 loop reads CASSLNTYSYEQYF. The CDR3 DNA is TGCGCCAGCAGCTTAAACACCTACTCCTACGAGCAGTACTTC.

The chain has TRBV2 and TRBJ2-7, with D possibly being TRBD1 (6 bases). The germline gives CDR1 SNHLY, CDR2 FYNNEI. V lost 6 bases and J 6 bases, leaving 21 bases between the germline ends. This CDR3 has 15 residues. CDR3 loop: CASRGTGSRSGEQYF. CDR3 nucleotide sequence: TGTGCCAGCAGGGGAACAGGGTCTCGGTCTGGCGAGCAGTACTTC.

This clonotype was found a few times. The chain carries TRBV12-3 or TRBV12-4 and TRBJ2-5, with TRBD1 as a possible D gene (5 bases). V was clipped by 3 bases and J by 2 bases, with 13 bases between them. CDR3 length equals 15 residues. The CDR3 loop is CASSLKAGWQETQYF. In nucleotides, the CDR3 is TGTGCCAGCAGTTTGAAGGCAGGGTGGCAAGAGACCCAGTACTTC.

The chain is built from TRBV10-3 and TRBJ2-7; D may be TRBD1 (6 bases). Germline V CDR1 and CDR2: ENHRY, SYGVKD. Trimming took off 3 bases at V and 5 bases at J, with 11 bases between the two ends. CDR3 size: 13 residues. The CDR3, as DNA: TGTGCCATCAGTGACAACAGGGCGGACGAGCAGTACTTC. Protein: CAISDNRADEQYF.

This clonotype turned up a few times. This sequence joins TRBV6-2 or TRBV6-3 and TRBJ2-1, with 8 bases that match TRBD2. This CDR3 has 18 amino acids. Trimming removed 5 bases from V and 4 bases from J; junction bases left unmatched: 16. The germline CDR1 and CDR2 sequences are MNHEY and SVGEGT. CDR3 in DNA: TGTGCCAGCAGTAGCGCCTATGGCGGGGGGTCGAGTTACAATGAGCAGTTCTTC. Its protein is CASSSAYGGGSSYNEQFF.

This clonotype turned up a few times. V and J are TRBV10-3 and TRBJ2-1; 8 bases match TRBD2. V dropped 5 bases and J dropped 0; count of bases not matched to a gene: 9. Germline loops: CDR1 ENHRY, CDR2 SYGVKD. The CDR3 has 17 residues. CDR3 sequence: CAISISGSIRSYNEQFF. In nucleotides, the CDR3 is TGTGCCATCAGTATAAGCGGGAGTATCCGCTCCTACAATGAGCAGTTCTTC.

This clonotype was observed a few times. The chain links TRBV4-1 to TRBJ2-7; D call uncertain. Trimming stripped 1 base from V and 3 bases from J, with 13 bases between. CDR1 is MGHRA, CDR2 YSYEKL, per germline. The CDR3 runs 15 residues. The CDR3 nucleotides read TGCGCCAGCAGCCAAGGGCGGCAGCAGAGCTACGAGCAGTACTTC. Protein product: CASSQGRQQSYEQYF.

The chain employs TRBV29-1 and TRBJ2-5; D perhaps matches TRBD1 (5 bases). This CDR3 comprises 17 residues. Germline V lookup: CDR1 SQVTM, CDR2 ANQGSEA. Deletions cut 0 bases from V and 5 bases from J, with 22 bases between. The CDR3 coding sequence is TGCAGCGTTGAAGAAGCCCTCGTCGGCCCCAAGGGGGAGACCCAGTACTTC. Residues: CSVEEALVGPKGETQYF.

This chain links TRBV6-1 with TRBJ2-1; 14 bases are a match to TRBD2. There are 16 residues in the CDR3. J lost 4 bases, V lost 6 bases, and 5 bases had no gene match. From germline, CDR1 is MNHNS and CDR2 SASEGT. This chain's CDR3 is CASRGTSGRMYNEQFF. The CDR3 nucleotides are TGTGCCAGCAGGGGGACTAGCGGGAGAATGTACAATGAGCAGTTCTTC.